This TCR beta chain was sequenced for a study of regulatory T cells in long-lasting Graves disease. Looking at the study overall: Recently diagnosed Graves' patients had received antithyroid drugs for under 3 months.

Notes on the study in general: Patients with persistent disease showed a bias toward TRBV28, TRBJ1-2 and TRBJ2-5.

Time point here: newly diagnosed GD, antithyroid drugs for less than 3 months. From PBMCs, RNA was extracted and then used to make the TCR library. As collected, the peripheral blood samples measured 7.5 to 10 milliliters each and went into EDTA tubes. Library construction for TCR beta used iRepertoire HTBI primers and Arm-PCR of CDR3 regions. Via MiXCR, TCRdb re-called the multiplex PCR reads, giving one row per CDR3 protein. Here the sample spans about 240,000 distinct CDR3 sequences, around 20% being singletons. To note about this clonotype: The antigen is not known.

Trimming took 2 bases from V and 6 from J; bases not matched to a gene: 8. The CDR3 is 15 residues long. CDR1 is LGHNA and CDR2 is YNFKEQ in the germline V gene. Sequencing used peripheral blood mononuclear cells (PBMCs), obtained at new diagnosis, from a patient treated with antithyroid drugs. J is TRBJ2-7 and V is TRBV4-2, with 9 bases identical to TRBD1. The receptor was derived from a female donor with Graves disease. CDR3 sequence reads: CASSQPGQGFGEQYF. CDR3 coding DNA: TGTGCCAGCAGCCAACCGGGACAGGGTTTTGGCGAGCAGTACTTC.